These 6 T cell receptor beta chains were sequenced from one sample in a study of blood T cell repertoires in COVID-19 (dated by TCRdb to 2019 to 2021). Libraries came from the immunoSEQ multiplex PCR assay. The table was pulled from immuneACCESS by TCRdb, which kept in-frame rearrangements only. Such tables lose some clones; where checked, under half of the loss comes from unresolved V genes, and the rest has no known cause. Recorded for this sample are roughly 250,000 clones; around 84% of them occurred a single time. The ten top clones hold approximately 1.5% of the sample. The sequenced sample consisted of PBMCs or T cells enriched from blood (not recorded which). These receptors were collected from a woman between 50 and 59 years old who had recovered from COVID-19.

The rearrangement uses TRBV3-1 (or the pseudogene TRBV3-2) and TRBJ1-1, with 11 bases that match TRBD1. The germline V gene encodes CDR1 LGHDT and CDR2 YNNKEL (reference sequence). V shed 2 bases, J shed 6 bases, and the junction held 2 bases outside the gene matches. There are 14 residues in the CDR3. The CDR3 region is CASSQRDRGSEAFF. DNA of the CDR3: TGTGCCAGCAGCCAACGGGACAGGGGGTCTGAAGCTTTCTTT.

The count of this clone is one. In DNA, the CDR3 is TGTGCCAGCAGCTTGTCGGGACTCAACCTACGCGAGCAGTACTTC. Its translation: CASSLSGLNLREQYF. This sequence joins TRBV5-6 and TRBJ2-7; TRBD2 might be the D (6 bases). Germline CDR1 reads SGHDT; CDR2 reads YYEEEE. This CDR3 has 15 residues. V dropped 1 base and J dropped 6 bases, with 17 bases sitting between them.

This chain uses TRBV19 with TRBJ2-2; D unclear. V shed 2 bases and J shed 7 bases, with 5 bases lying between them. The CDR3 runs to 12 residues. The V gene's germline CDR1 is LNHDA and CDR2 SQIVND (reference sequence). In DNA, the CDR3 is TGTGCCAGTAGTATAAATAACGGGGAGCTGTTTTTT. Amino acids: CASSINNGELFF.

The chain combines TRBV30 with TRBJ1-1; 9 nucleotides match TRBD1. Germline V gene data show CDR1 as GTSNPN and CDR2 as SVGIG (reference sequence). The CDR3 consists of 12 residues. The J segment lost 11 bases and the V segment lost 5 bases, leaving 9 bases of the junction unmatched. Here the CDR3 reads CAWGLTGGGAFF. The CDR3 nucleotides read TGTGCCTGGGGGCTAACAGGGGGCGGCGCTTTCTTT.

This chain connects TRBV5-6 to TRBJ1-5; TRBD1 matches 9 bases. Germline loops: CDR1 SGHDT, CDR2 YYEEEE. Trimming at V came to 4 bases and at J to 2 bases, leaving 1 base not matched to a gene. The CDR3 length is 14 residues. This CDR3 reads CASSGDRGNQPQHF. The CDR3 DNA follows: TGTGCCAGCAGCGGGGACAGGGGCAATCAGCCCCAGCATTTT.

This chain joins TRBV10-3 and TRBJ1-2; a weak D match, TRBD1 (5 bases). The CDR3 length is 15 residues. Looked up from germline, CDR1 is ENHRY and CDR2 is SYGVKD. V was trimmed by 8 bases and J by 4 bases, leaving 20 bases between them. The DNA for the CDR3 is TGTGCCATCGGGGTTCCACCCCCCCAGGGCTATGGCTACACCTTC. Amino acid sequence: CAIGVPPPQGYGYTF.